The sequence of this T cell receptor beta chain was determined in a study of T cell responses to AZD1222 COVID-19 vaccine. Study-wide results and limits: Nearly half of spike-specific TCRs reportedly target unmutated variant regions. Clonal diversity may have been underestimated in mostly white British donors.

Clones were read by immunoSEQ multiplex PCR, and TCRdb kept only the in-frame ones, dropping some. In the table there are about 28,000 clones, about three quarters of which are singletons. Turning to this clone: Its antigen remains unidentified.

V shed 5 bases, J shed 5 bases, and the junction held 4 bases outside the gene matches. This CDR3 is built from 14 residues. The germline V gene has CDR1 MNHEY and CDR2 SVGAGI. The chain couples TRBV6-5 to TRBJ1-2; 11 bases map to TRBD1. This TCR came from an adult in good health. This material consisted of peripheral blood, taken on day 0 of AZD1222 vaccination. The CDR3 protein is CASSPGQGVYGYTF. Here the CDR3 DNA reads TGTGCCAGCAGTCCGGGACAGGGGGTATATGGCTACACCTTC.